These 21 T cell receptor beta chains were all obtained from the same sample, sequenced in a study of radiotherapy plus CTLA-4 blockade in lung cancer. Profiling relied on immunoSEQ multiplex PCR, and the TCRdb table lists in-frame clones only, not all of them. This table holds over 70,000 clones, approximately 86% found once. The sample was peripheral blood, taken from a patient treated with radiotherapy plus ipilimumab. These receptors all come from a human donor with non-small cell lung cancer who had a partial response to radiotherapy plus ipilimumab.

The sample holds a few counts of this clone. The chain employs TRBV7-8 and TRBJ2-7; TRBD1 might be the D (5 bases). CDR1 and CDR2 from the germline V gene are SGHVS and FQNEAQ. The CDR3 sequence is 15 residues long. Deletions cut 2 bases from V and 0 bases from J, with 11 bases between. CDR3 sequence reads: CASSLRGLSSYEQYV. In DNA form, the CDR3 reads TGTGCCAGCAGCTTAAGGGGCTTAAGCTCCTACGAGCAGTACGTC.

V is TRBV5-4 and J is TRBJ2-7; 7 bases are shared with TRBD1. The CDR3 covers 15 residues. V shed 0 bases, J shed 0 bases, and the junction held 3 bases outside the gene matches. Germline V gives CDR1 SGHNT, CDR2 YYREEE (reference sequence). The DNA of the CDR3 is TGTGCCAGCAGCTTGGGGGGACAGAGCTCCTACGAGCAGTACGTC. This gives the protein CASSLGGQSSYEQYV.

This clone appeared a single time. The V and J genes are TRBV5-1 and TRBJ1-1; 7 bases align to TRBD1. With 3 bases clipped from V and 0 bases from J, the junction kept 5 bases outside the gene matches. The germline V gene encodes CDR1 SGHRS and CDR2 YFSETQ. This CDR3 has 15 residues. DNA of the CDR3: TGCGCCAGCAGCTCTTCAGACAGGGTGAACACTGAAGCTTTCTTT. Translated, it gives CASSSSDRVNTEAFF. Variable domain in full (rest from reference TRBV5-1 and TRBJ1-1): KAGVTQTPRYLIKTRGQQVTLSCSPISGHRSVSWYQQTPGQGLQFLFEYFSETQRNKGNFPGRFSGRQFSNSRSEMNVSTLELGDSALYLCASSSSDRVNTEAFFGQGTRLTVV.

The V and J genes are TRBV5-8 and TRBJ1-2; a possible D gene is TRBD1 (6 bases). CDR1 and CDR2 from the germline V gene are SGHTS and YDEGEE. Trimming took off 4 bases at V and 0 bases at J, with 10 bases between the two ends. The CDR3 loop spans 14 amino acids. CDR3 amino acids: CASSDRQANYGYTF. The CDR3 DNA is TGTGCCAGCAGCGATCGACAGGCTAACTATGGCTACACCTTC.

This chain connects TRBV6-5 to TRBJ1-2, with TRBD1 identical over 10 bases. Germline V gives CDR1 MNHEY, CDR2 SVGAGI. This CDR3 is built from 13 residues. Trimming cost V 6 bases and J 7 bases; bases outside gene matches: 5. The CDR3 protein is CASRRGQGTGYTF. DNA for the CDR3: TGTGCCAGCAGGCGGGGACAGGGGACTGGCTACACCTTC.

The chain recombines TRBV6-6 with TRBJ2-7; 7 bases are a match to TRBD2. Trimming removed 9 bases from V and 2 bases from J; junction bases left unmatched: 13. The length of the CDR3 is 15 residues. Germline V gives CDR1 MNHNY, CDR2 SVGAGI (reference sequence). CDR3 amino acids: CASNAGTNLPYEQYF. The CDR3 coding sequence is TGTGCCAGTAACGCCGGGACTAACCTCCCCTACGAGCAGTACTTC.

The chain has TRBV10-1 and TRBJ2-2; 7 positions match TRBD2. The V gene end was trimmed by 6 bases and the J gene end by 1 base; junction bases not matched to a gene: 8. This CDR3 has 16 amino acids. Germline-derived CDR1 and CDR2 are WNHNN and SYGVQD (reference sequence). CDR3 bases: TGCGCCAGCAGCCTAACGGCGGGGGTGAACACCGGGGAGCTGTTTTTT. It codes for CASSLTAGVNTGELFF.

The genes are TRBV28 and TRBJ1-1; no definite D call. Trimming pared 10 bases from V and 0 bases from J, leaving 6 bases between. From germline, CDR1 is MDHEN and CDR2 SYDVKM. The CDR3 sequence is 11 residues long. The CDR3 loop reads CATTVNTEAFF. The CDR3 bases are TGTGCCACTACAGTGAACACTGAAGCTTTCTTT.

This clone was seen a single time. DNA of the CDR3: TGTGCCAGCAGGGGACAGGCCTTCTCTGGGGCCAACGTCCTGACTTTC. It translates to CASRGQAFSGANVLTF. This chain uses TRBV28 with TRBJ2-6, with 8 bases lining up with TRBD1. The CDR3 is 16 residues long. J gave up 0 bases and V 6 bases, and 4 bases lay outside the gene matches. Germline V gene sequence: CDR1 MDHEN, CDR2 SYDVKM.

CDR3 nucleotide sequence: TGTGCCAGCAGCCCCCGTTCGGGGGATCGCAATCAGCCCCAGCATTTT. Amino acids: CASSPRSGDRNQPQHF. The chain uses TRBV7-9 and TRBJ1-5; tentative D call: TRBD1 (5 bases). The germline V gene has CDR1 SEHNR and CDR2 FQNEAQ (reference sequence). The CDR3 is made up of 16 amino acids. Trimming removed 5 bases at V and 2 bases at J, with 16 bases between.

V usage is TRBV27 and J usage is TRBJ1-1; D ambiguous. Between the trimmed V and J ends, which lost 5 bases and 3 bases, there was a span of 10 bases. This CDR3 contains 13 residues. The V gene's germline CDR1 is MNHEY and CDR2 SMNVEV (reference sequence). CDR3 DNA: TGTGCCAGCAGTGCGGGGATTCACACTGAAGCTTTCTTT. This encodes CASSAGIHTEAFF.

This clone was seen a few times. V gene TRBV19 combines with J gene TRBJ2-1; D is possibly TRBD2 (6 bases). The V end was cut by 0 bases, the J end by 8 bases, with 14 bases between. Per germline, CDR1 LNHDA and CDR2 SQIVND (reference sequence). The CDR3 extends over 15 amino acids. This chain's CDR3 is CASSIDQAWDYEQFF. The CDR3 DNA is TGTGCCAGTAGTATAGATCAAGCTTGGGACTATGAGCAGTTCTTC.

This chain connects TRBV9 to TRBJ1-3; D is undetermined. This CDR3 has 15 residues. In germline, CDR1 is SGDLS, CDR2 YYNGEE. Trimming cost V 0 bases and J 2 bases, with 9 bases left between them. CDR3 nucleotides: TGTGCCAGCAGCGTAGAAGGAGGGACTGGAAACACCATATATTTT. Translation: CASSVEGGTGNTIYF.

The chain combines TRBV10-1 with TRBJ1-1; 8 bases map to TRBD1. The CDR3 runs to 13 residues. The J segment lost 8 bases and the V segment lost 4 bases, leaving 6 bases of the junction unmatched. Germline V gene data show CDR1 as WNHNN and CDR2 as SYGVQD (reference sequence). For the CDR3, the DNA is TGCGCCAGCAGTGCCGCCGGGACAGGAGAAGCTTTCTTT. This translates into CASSAAGTGEAFF.

The V gene is TRBV19, the J gene TRBJ2-5; 13 nucleotides agree with TRBD2. This CDR3 region has 19 residues. V trimming: 4 bases; J trimming: 5 bases; junction bases outside the gene matches: 16. In germline, CDR1 is LNHDA, CDR2 SQIVND (reference sequence). CDR3 DNA sequence: TGTGCCAGTAGTACTACTAGCGGGAGGGCCGACGTCCGCAGTGAGACCCAGTACTTC. Amino acid sequence: CASSTTSGRADVRSETQYF.

A few counts support this clone. The V and J genes are TRBV5-6 and TRBJ2-2; TRBD1 matches 9 bases. V trimming: 4 bases; J trimming: 5 bases; junction bases outside the gene matches: 9. Per the germline V gene, CDR1 is SGHDT and CDR2 is YYEEEE. The CDR3 has 16 amino acids. The CDR3 protein is CASSRDRGFSTGELFF. The CDR3 nucleotides read TGTGCCAGCAGCCGTGACAGGGGGTTCTCAACCGGGGAGCTGTTTTTT. Full variable domain (remainder filled in from reference TRBV5-6 and TRBJ2-2): DAGVTQSPTHLIKTRGQQVTLRCSPKSGHDTVSWYQQALGQGPQFIFQYYEEEERQRGNFPDRFSGHQFPNYSSELNVNALLLGDSALYLCASSRDRGFSTGELFFGEGSRLTVL.

The chain carries TRBV5-4 and TRBJ2-1; D gene uncertain. CDR3 length equals 16 residues. From germline, CDR1 is SGHNT and CDR2 YYREEE (reference sequence). Trimming took off 1 base at V and 0 bases at J, with 11 bases between the two ends. This CDR3 is CASSLLQHNSYNEQFF. The CDR3 region has the DNA TGTGCCAGCAGCTTGCTACAGCATAACTCCTACAATGAGCAGTTCTTC.

The chain uses TRBV2 and TRBJ1-3, with a weak D call TRBD1 (5 bases). Between the trimmed V and J ends, which lost 1 base and 0 bases, there was a span of 10 bases. CDR1 is SNHLY and CDR2 is FYNNEI in the germline V gene. CDR3 size: 16 residues. CDR3 sequence reads: CASSEEGLSSGNTIYF. CDR3 DNA: TGTGCCAGCAGTGAAGAGGGACTGAGCTCTGGAAACACCATATATTTT. Full variable domain (missing parts from reference TRBV2 and TRBJ1-3): EPEVTQTPSHQVTQMGQEVILRCVPISNHLYFYWYRQILGQKVEFLVSFYNNEISEKSEIFDDQFSVERPDGSNFTLKIRSTKLEDSAMYFCASSEEGLSSGNTIYFGEGSWLTVV.

V and J are TRBV5-1 and TRBJ2-7; D not certain. The CDR3 loop spans 14 amino acids. V shed 5 bases and J shed 2 bases, with 14 bases lying between them. Germline values: CDR1 SGHRS, CDR2 YFSETQ. CDR3 in DNA: TGCGCCAGCAGTGCCCTAGGCCCTGCCTACGAGCAGTACTTC. The encoded protein is CASSALGPAYEQYF.

J is TRBJ2-3 and V is TRBV4-1; D is unresolved. CDR1 MGHRA and CDR2 YSYEKL come from the germline V gene. CDR3 length: 15 amino acids. The germline V and J ends were trimmed by 2 bases and 10 bases, with 19 bases remaining between them. CDR3 loop: CASSQLPEMSYSQYF. In DNA, the CDR3 is TGCGCCAGCAGCCAACTCCCGGAGATGAGTTACTCGCAGTATTTT.

The rearrangement links TRBV5-5 to TRBJ1-6, with D perhaps TRBD1 (6 bases). Germline CDR1 reads SGHKS; CDR2 reads YYEKEE (reference sequence). V was cut by 0 bases and J by 8 bases, with 15 bases left in between. This CDR3 has 16 amino acids. The CDR3 nucleotides read TGTGCCAGCAGCTTGGGTCCCCAGGGGTCTCATTCACCCCTCCACTTT. Encoded protein: CASSLGPQGSHSPLHF. Full variable domain (remainder filled in from reference TRBV5-5 and TRBJ1-6): DAGVTQSPTHLIKTRGQQVTLRCSPISGHKSVSWYQQVLGQGPQFIFQYYEKEERGRGNFPDRFSARQFPNYSSELNVNALLLGDSALYLCASSLGPQGSHSPLHFGNGTRLTVT.